A selection of T cell receptor beta chains follows, all from one sample in a study of T cell repertoires in MIS-A myocarditis. The method was immunoSEQ multiplex PCR; TCRdb's version includes in-frame clones alone and lacks a portion of them. Among roughly 14,000 clones listed, around 69% were seen once. Sequenced input: left ventricle heart tissue obtained at autopsy. The receptors were gathered from a man aged 18 to 35 with fulminant myocarditis from multisystem inflammatory syndrome in adults (MIS-A) after COVID-19. The CDR3 runs from the conserved cysteine through the conserved F or W. D genes are given only for firm matches. The size of a clone is reported for some rows only, either as once, few or many, or as a class for expanded clones.

-	TRBV24-1	-	TRBJ1-4	22	CATSDPSRGRPLFCPTGEKLFF	TGTGCCACCAGTGATCCATCTCGGGGGAGGCCTCTTTTTTGTCCTACAGGTGAAAAACTGTTTTTT
-	TRBV14	-	TRBJ2-2	15	CASSQELLVTGELFF	TGTGCCAGCAGCCAAGAGTTACTAGTTACCGGGGAGCTGTTTTTT
-	TRBV7-2	-	TRBJ1-3	16	CASSLDPGTPGNTIYF	TGTGCCAGCAGCTTAGATCCTGGGACCCCTGGAAACACCATATATTTT
once	TRBV19	TRBD1	TRBJ2-2	16	CASSLRYRGDTGELFF	TGTGCCAGTAGTTTAAGATACAGGGGAGACACCGGGGAGCTGTTTTTT
few	TRBV7-9	TRBD1	TRBJ1-2	16	CASSAGDRGLNYGYTF	TGTGCCAGCAGCGCCGGGGACAGGGGCCTCAACTATGGCTACACCTTC
-	TRBV30	TRBD1	TRBJ1-5	11	CAWQGGQPQHF	TGTGCCTGGCAGGGGGGGCAGCCCCAGCATTTT
once	TRBV7-2	TRBD2	TRBJ2-7	18	CASSLAASGRTTAYEQYF	TGTGCCAGCAGCTTAGCAGCTAGCGGGCGGACGACGGCCTACGAGCAGTACTTC
few	TRBV6-2/TRBV6-3	-	TRBJ2-3	14	CASSPRAWSDTQYF	TGTGCCAGCAGTCCACGGGCTTGGTCGGATACGCAGTATTTT
once	TRBV5-8	TRBD1	TRBJ1-1	13	CASSVQGPTEAFF	TGTGCCAGCAGCGTACAGGGGCCCACTGAAGCTTTCTTT
-	TRBV9	-	TRBJ2-2	16	CASSPRGDRNTGELFF	TGTGCCAGCAGCCCTAGGGGGGACAGGAACACCGGGGAGCTGTTTTTT
-	TRBV7-9	-	TRBJ2-7	14	CASSLGSNSYEQYF	TGTGCCAGCAGCTTAGGATCCAACTCCTACGAGCAGTACTTC
-	TRBV7-2	-	TRBJ1-2	14	CASSRYGVNYGYTF	TGTGCCAGCAGCAGATATGGGGTTAACTATGGCTACACCTTC
-	TRBV7-3	-	TRBJ1-1	14	CASSLMGPGTEAFF	TGTGCCAGCAGCTTAATGGGGCCAGGCACTGAAGCTTTCTTT
-	TRBV7-3	TRBD2	TRBJ2-1	13	CASSSGLLNEQFF	TGTGCCAGCAGCTCGGGACTACTCAATGAGCAGTTCTTC
-	TRBV19	-	TRBJ1-1	13	CASSIGKAAEAFF	TGTGCCAGTAGTATCGGAAAGGCGGCTGAAGCTTTCTTT
-	TRBV13	-	TRBJ1-2	14	CASSLQGRNYGYTF	TGTGCCAGCAGCTTACAGGGCCGAAACTATGGCTACACCTTC
-	TRBV6-5	-	TRBJ1-1	11	CASSYSSEAFF	TGTGCCAGCAGTTACTCTTCTGAAGCTTTCTTT
-	TRBV5-4	-	TRBJ2-5	13	CASSLRGGETQYF	TGTGCCAGCAGCTTACGAGGGGGGGAGACCCAGTACTTC
once	TRBV4-1	-	TRBJ2-1	13	CASSQDIYNEQFF	TGCGCCAGCAGCCAAGATATCTACAATGAGCAGTTCTTC
-	TRBV4-1	-	TRBJ2-7	13	CASSQEQGPVQYF	TGCGCCAGCAGCCAAGAGCAGGGGCCGGTGCAGTACTTC
-	TRBV11-2	TRBD2	TRBJ2-5	16	CASRSGQLAGGETQYF	TGTGCCAGCAGAAGTGGGCAACTAGCGGGGGGAGAGACCCAGTACTTC
-	TRBV11-2	TRBD1	TRBJ2-5	15	CASSLGGTAQETQYF	TGTGCCAGCAGCTTAGGGGGGACAGCCCAAGAGACCCAGTACTTC
-	TRBV5-1	-	TRBJ1-5	15	CASSIGTNSNQPQHF	TGCGCCAGCAGCATAGGGACAAATAGCAATCAGCCCCAGCATTTT
-	TRBV5-4	-	TRBJ1-6	17	CASSLEMGPQRSSPLHF	TGTGCCAGCAGCTTGGAGATGGGACCCCAGCGGAGTTCACCCCTCCACTTT
-	TRBV28	TRBD1	TRBJ2-1	13	CASSLVERQGEFF	TGTGCCAGCAGTTTAGTCGAGAGACAGGGAGAGTTCTTC
-	TRBV19	TRBD1	TRBJ2-7	15	CASSFSGTGYYEQYF	TGTGCCAGTAGTTTCTCGGGGACAGGGTACTACGAGCAGTACTTC
-	TRBV5-4	TRBD2	TRBJ2-7	15	CASSLGGTSGFTKYF	TGTGCCAGCAGCTTGGGGGGGACTAGCGGGTTCACCAAGTACTTC
-	TRBV2	-	TRBJ2-5	13	CASRIGGGETQYF	TGTGCCAGCAGAATCGGGGGAGGAGAGACCCAGTACTTC
-	TRBV5-6	-	TRBJ2-7	13	CASSATRVGEQYF	TGTGCCAGCAGCGCCACCAGGGTAGGCGAGCAGTACTTC
once	TRBV30	-	TRBJ1-2	13	CAWSRGAGRGYTF	TGTGCCTGGAGTCGCGGTGCGGGGCGCGGCTACACCTTC
-	TRBV9	-	TRBJ2-3	13	CASRSQGTDTQYF	TGTGCCAGCAGATCCCAGGGGACCGATACGCAGTATTTT
-	TRBV2	-	TRBJ1-3	16	CASRESPGVSGNTIYF	TGTGCCAGCAGGGAATCCCCAGGGGTCTCTGGAAACACCATATATTTT
-	TRBV4-1	TRBD2	TRBJ2-7	15	CASSLTGGGPYEQYF	TGCGCCAGCAGCCTGACCGGGGGGGGTCCCTACGAGCAGTACTTC
few	TRBV18	-	TRBJ1-5	14	CASSPQGGNQPQHF	TGTGCCAGCTCACCCCAGGGTGGCAATCAGCCCCAGCATTTT
-	TRBV7-8	TRBD1	TRBJ1-1	14	CASSYGAGGKKAFF	TGTGCCAGCAGCTATGGGGCAGGGGGGAAGAAAGCTTTCTTT
-	TRBV19	TRBD1	TRBJ2-1	11	CASWDRGRQFF	TGTGCCAGTTGGGACAGGGGTCGGCAGTTCTTC
-	TRBV2	TRBD2	TRBJ2-1	14	CASKGGRGIREQFF	TGTGCCAGCAAGGGCGGGAGGGGAATCAGGGAGCAGTTCTTC
-	TRBV5-1	TRBD1	TRBJ2-7	14	CASSPDRILYEQYF	TGCGCCAGCAGCCCGGACAGGATCCTCTACGAGCAGTACTTC
-	TRBV4-2	TRBD1	TRBJ1-4	15	CASSLGRTGGKKLFF	TGTGCCAGCAGCCTAGGGAGGACAGGGGGCAAAAAACTGTTTTTT
-	TRBV6-2/TRBV6-3	TRBD1	TRBJ1-1	17	CASSYPQIGTENTEAFF	TGTGCCAGCAGTTACCCGCAGATAGGGACAGAGAACACTGAAGCTTTCTTT
-	TRBV5-6	TRBD1	TRBJ2-1	16	CASSLSTGGSYNEQFF	TGTGCCAGCAGCTTGAGTACAGGGGGCTCCTACAATGAGCAGTTCTTC
few	TRBV2	-	TRBJ2-5	13	CASRTGPGETQYF	TGTGCCAGCAGGACCGGACCGGGAGAGACCCAGTACTTC
-	TRBV7-2	TRBD1	TRBJ2-5	15	CASSLGQAARETQYF	TGTGCCAGCAGCCTCGGACAGGCTGCGCGGGAGACCCAGTACTTC
once	TRBV30	-	TRBJ1-6	13	CAGQHRGGSPLHF	TGTGCCGGGCAACATAGGGGAGGATCACCCCTCCACTTT
-	TRBV27	-	TRBJ2-3	14	CASSSAKATDTQYF	TGTGCCAGCAGTTCCGCGAAAGCGACAGATACGCAGTATTTT
-	TRBV7-9	TRBD1	TRBJ1-2	16	CASSIHSTGSDYGYTF	TGTGCCAGCAGCATACACTCGACAGGGTCGGACTATGGCTACACCTTC
few	TRBV25-1	-	TRBJ1-4	15	CASSEYSGGSQKLFF	TGTGCCAGCAGTGAATATTCGGGGGGTTCACAAAAACTGTTTTTT
-	TRBV2	-	TRBJ2-7	14	CASGDDGFPYEQYF	TGTGCCAGCGGAGACGATGGGTTTCCCTACGAGCAGTACTTC
-	TRBV5-7	-	TRBJ1-3	16	CASSFMGGSSGNTIYF	TGTGCCAGCAGCTTTATGGGAGGGAGCTCTGGAAACACCATATATTTT
few	TRBV19	-	TRBJ2-2	17	CASSGFTVQSSTGELFF	TGTGCCAGTAGTGGATTTACAGTTCAGTCGAGCACCGGGGAGCTGTTTTTT
-	TRBV5-6	-	TRBJ1-1	13	CASSLVQGTETFF	TGTGCCAGCAGCTTGGTCCAGGGGACTGAAACTTTCTTT
-	TRBV28	-	TRBJ2-1	13	CASSWGRNNEQFF	TGTGCCAGCAGTTGGGGAAGAAACAATGAGCAGTTCTTC
-	TRBV29-1	-	TRBJ2-2	14	CSVEDMQGTGELFF	TGCAGCGTTGAAGATATGCAGGGCACCGGGGAGCTGTTTTTT
-	TRBV11-2	-	TRBJ2-7	11	CASSLVHEQYF	TGTGCCAGCAGCTTAGTCCACGAGCAGTACTTC